A single sample gave rise to the 27 T cell receptor beta chains below, sequenced in a study of shared clonotypes between healthy human individuals. CD45RO-negative, CCR7-selected cells formed the naive CD8 fraction, which excluded terminally differentiated effector memory CD45RA+ cells. Assay used: immunoSEQ multiplex PCR; TCRdb lists only in-frame clones, some missing. Among around 2,000,000 clones listed, roughly 94% were seen once. Sequenced material: naive CD8+ T cells sorted from blood. The receptor set was obtained from a young man in good health.

The genes are TRBV6-5 and TRBJ2-3; maybe TRBD2 (5 bases). Germline V lookup: CDR1 MNHEY, CDR2 SVGAGI. The V end was cut by 5 bases, the J end by 4 bases, with 13 bases between. The CDR3 has 14 residues. CDR3 DNA sequence: TGTGCCAGCAGTCCCCTGCCCGGGGCAGATACGCAGTATTTT. This translates into CASSPLPGADTQYF.

V usage is TRBV5-8 and J usage is TRBJ2-7; D unclear. CDR1 is SGHTS, CDR2 YDEGEE, per germline. This CDR3 spans 11 amino acids. V was pared by 4 bases and J by 2 bases, with 4 bases between. The CDR3 nucleotides are TGTGCCAGCAGCCAAGCCTACGAGCAGTACTTC. It yields the protein CASSQAYEQYF.

V is TRBV7-8 and J is TRBJ2-7, with D perhaps TRBD1 (5 bases). This CDR3 region has 13 residues. The germline V and J ends were trimmed by 3 bases and 3 bases, with 9 bases remaining between them. Germline loops: CDR1 SGHVS, CDR2 FQNEAQ. The CDR3 bases are TGTGCCAGCAGCTTCAGGGATAACTACGAGCAGTACTTC. Encoded protein: CASSFRDNYEQYF.

This chain joins TRBV6-5 and TRBJ1-1, with D tentatively TRBD1 (5 bases). Between the trimmed V and J ends, which lost 7 bases and 3 bases, there was a span of 15 bases. This CDR3 is 14 amino acids long. Germline V gives CDR1 MNHEY, CDR2 SVGAGI. CDR3 protein: CASNRGLGDTEAFF. Written as DNA, the CDR3 is TGTGCCAGCAATCGGGGATTAGGGGACACTGAAGCTTTCTTT.

The chain links TRBV7-8 to TRBJ2-7; a possible D gene is TRBD1 (5 bases). CDR3 length: 13 amino acids. From germline, CDR1 is SGHVS and CDR2 FQNEAQ. V shed 6 bases and J shed 6 bases, with 15 bases lying between them. Written as DNA, the CDR3 is TGTGCCAGCAGGCCGGACAATTCCCCCGAGCAGTACTTC. Protein: CASRPDNSPEQYF.

In this sample, this clone turned up once. This chain links TRBV2 with TRBJ2-3; a possible D gene is TRBD1 (5 bases). Per germline, CDR1 SNHLY and CDR2 FYNNEI. Trimming cost V 7 bases and J 4 bases, with 18 bases left between them. The CDR3 is 15 residues long. Here the CDR3 DNA reads TGTGCCAGCATAATGTCGACAGAGATAGCAGATACGCAGTATTTT. Its translation is CASIMSTEIADTQYF.

The genes are TRBV27 and TRBJ2-2; tentative D call: TRBD2 (6 bases). CDR1 and CDR2 (germline): MNHEY, SMNVEV (reference sequence). There are 14 residues in the CDR3. With 5 bases removed from V and 7 bases from J, the gap between germline ends came to 14 bases. The chain's CDR3 is CASSAGLVVGELFF. CDR3 in DNA: TGTGCCAGCAGTGCGGGGTTGGTGGTCGGGGAGCTGTTTTTT.

The J gene is TRBJ2-1, the V gene TRBV4-3; 7 bases are shared with TRBD1. The length of the CDR3 is 18 residues. Germline CDR1 is LGHNA and CDR2 is YSLEER. V dropped 3 bases and J dropped 0; count of bases not matched to a gene: 11. This CDR3 is CASSHGTERSYSYNEQFF. The CDR3 region has the DNA TGCGCCAGCAGCCACGGGACAGAGCGGTCCTACTCCTACAATGAGCAGTTCTTC.

Notes on this clone: Additional DNA sequences in this sample encode the identical CDR3. The rearrangement links TRBV4-1 to TRBJ2-7; TRBD2 might be the D (6 bases). CDR1 is MGHRA and CDR2 is YSYEKL in the germline V gene. The CDR3 runs to 13 residues. V gave up 1 base and J gave up 4 bases, with 8 bases separating them. This chain's CDR3 is CASSQGGGYEQYF. Here the CDR3 DNA reads TGCGCCAGCAGCCAAGGTGGGGGGTACGAGCAGTACTTC.

For this clone: An end of the junction differs from the germline gene, which may be a read error. The chain is built from TRBV20-1 and TRBJ1-1; D unresolved. Germline lookup yields CDR1 DFQATT and CDR2 SNEGSKA (reference sequence). This CDR3 comprises 10 residues. The CDR3 coding sequence is TGCAGTGCTAGAAACATTGAAGCTTTCTTT. Translating gives CSARNIEAFF.

CDR3 sequence: CAWSLQGAPAFF. CDR3 coding DNA: TGTGCCTGGAGCCTACAGGGGGCGCCTGCTTTCTTT. The V gene is TRBV30, the J gene TRBJ1-1; 9 nucleotides match TRBD1. The CDR3 runs 12 residues. CDR1 is GTSNPN and CDR2 is SVGIG in the germline V gene (reference sequence). J gave up 11 bases and V 3 bases, and 7 bases lay outside the gene matches.

The chain couples TRBV7-9 to TRBJ2-5, with D uncertain. The germline V and J ends were trimmed by 3 bases and 2 bases, with 16 bases remaining between them. The germline V gene encodes CDR1 SEHNR and CDR2 FQNEAQ (reference sequence). The CDR3 covers 16 residues. In DNA form, the CDR3 reads TGTGCCAGCAGCTTCCCTGTGGAGACACCACAAGAGACCCAGTACTTC. The encoded protein is CASSFPVETPQETQYF. The variable domain in full, completed from reference TRBV7-9 and TRBJ2-5, reads DTGVSQNPRHKITKRGQNVTFRCDPISEHNRLYWYRQTLGQGPEFLTYFQNEAQLEKSRLLSDRFSAERPKGSFSTLEIQRTEQGDSAMYLCASSFPVETPQETQYFGPGTRLLVL.

Here the CDR3 reads CASSLGRDSTGELFF. The CDR3 DNA reads TGTGCCAGCAGTTTAGGACGGGATTCCACCGGGGAGCTGTTTTTT. The chain couples TRBV28 to TRBJ2-2; TRBD2 is a possible D gene (5 bases). This CDR3 has 15 residues. Germline values: CDR1 MDHEN, CDR2 SYDVKM. V shed 2 bases and J shed 4 bases, with 11 bases lying between them.

Comments on this clone: The sample has other DNA sequences that encode this CDR3 too. The chain recombines TRBV5-1 with TRBJ2-7, with 10 bases identical to TRBD2. Germline V lookup: CDR1 SGHRS, CDR2 YFSETQ. The CDR3 consists of 14 residues. The V segment lost 0 bases and the J segment 4 bases; nucleotides outside the gene matches: 1. DNA for the CDR3: TGCGCCAGCAGCTTGGCTAGCGGGGGTTACGAGCAGTACTTC. As protein: CASSLASGGYEQYF.

This clone was seen just once. The gene calls are TRBV29-1 and TRBJ1-2, with 7 nucleotides matching TRBD1. The junction had 12 bases not matched to a gene; V was cut back by 3 bases and J by 8 bases. The CDR3 consists of 14 residues. The germline V gene encodes CDR1 SQVTM and CDR2 ANQGSEA. As DNA, the CDR3 is TGCAGCGTTGACGACAGGGACTTCGGTTGGGGCTACACCTTC. Its translation: CSVDDRDFGWGYTF.

The rearrangement links TRBV4-3 to TRBJ2-5; D not certain. The germline V gene has CDR1 LGHNA and CDR2 YSLEER. The CDR3 is 16 amino acids. V lost 4 bases and J 2 bases, leaving 17 bases between the germline ends. The CDR3 sequence: CASSPSARITQETQYF. The CDR3 region has the DNA TGCGCCAGCAGCCCCTCGGCGCGTATTACTCAAGAGACCCAGTACTTC.

V usage is TRBV25-1 and J usage is TRBJ2-4; 8 bases agree with TRBD2. This CDR3 is built from 14 residues. Germline-derived CDR1 and CDR2 are MGHDK and SYGVNS. J gave up 7 bases and V 1 base, and 3 bases lay outside the gene matches. The DNA of the CDR3 is TGTGCCAGCAGTGAATCGGGGGGGCCCAACATTCAGTACTTC. Translating it yields CASSESGGPNIQYF.

V usage is TRBV29-1 and J usage is TRBJ2-5; D might be TRBD1 or TRBD2, each matching 5 bases. CDR3 length: 16 amino acids. Between the trimmed V and J ends, which lost 0 bases and 5 bases, there was a span of 19 bases. Germline-derived CDR1 and CDR2 are SQVTM and ANQGSEA. The CDR3 spells CSVEERVERGRETQYF. The CDR3 DNA reads as TGCAGCGTTGAAGAAAGGGTTGAACGGGGCAGGGAGACCCAGTACTTC.

The chain links TRBV13 to TRBJ1-2; D unclear. Germline CDR1 is PRHDT and CDR2 is FYEKMQ (reference sequence). The CDR3 is 12 residues long. Trimming cost V 4 bases and J 3 bases, with 6 bases left between them. The CDR3 region has the DNA TGTGCCAGCAGCTCTCAAGACTATGGCTACACCTTC. Translating gives CASSSQDYGYTF. The variable domain in full, completed from reference TRBV13 and TRBJ1-2, reads AAGVIQSPRHLIKEKRETATLKCYPIPRHDTVYWYQQGPGQDPQFLISFYEKMQSDKGSIPDRFSAQQFSDYHSELNMSSLELGDSALYFCASSSQDYGYTFGSGTRLTVV.

The V gene is TRBV19, the J gene TRBJ2-7; either TRBD1 or TRBD2 may fit D (5 bases each). The CDR3 is made up of 15 amino acids. Trimming cost V 5 bases and J 4 bases, with 18 bases left between them. The germline gives CDR1 LNHDA, CDR2 SQIVND (reference sequence). CDR3 coding DNA: TGTGCCAGTAGTCCCTCCGGGACGGGGAAATACGAGCAGTACTTC. Translation: CASSPSGTGKYEQYF.

V and J are TRBV30 and TRBJ2-2; D not resolved. CDR3 length: 13 amino acids. Trimming cost V 2 bases and J 2 bases, with 6 bases left between them. In germline, CDR1 is GTSNPN, CDR2 SVGIG (reference sequence). CDR3 coding DNA: TGTGCCTGGAGTAAGGCTAACACCGGGGAGCTGTTTTTT. Its protein is CAWSKANTGELFF.

This clone occurred once. This chain connects TRBV4-1 to TRBJ1-4; D remains ambiguous. This CDR3 has 16 amino acids. Germline V gives CDR1 MGHRA, CDR2 YSYEKL. V dropped 0 bases and J dropped 10 bases, with 18 bases sitting between them. The CDR3 DNA sequence: TGCGCCAGCAGCCAAGATCTCGAGGGCGAGTTTGGAAAACTGTTTTTT. Its protein product is CASSQDLEGEFGKLFF.

The chain uses TRBV11-2 and TRBJ2-3, with D possibly TRBD2 on 5 matching bases. CDR1 and CDR2 from the germline V gene are SGHAT and FQNNGV. The CDR3 is 14 amino acids. Trimming shortened V by 1 base and J by 3 bases, and 8 bases separated the two germline ends. DNA of the CDR3: TGTGCCAGCAGCTTAGTGAGGGTTACAGATACGCAGTATTTT. Encoded protein: CASSLVRVTDTQYF. Full variable domain (outside the CDR3, taken from reference TRBV11-2 and TRBJ2-3): EAGVAQSPRYKIIEKRQSVAFWCNPISGHATLYWYQQILGQGPKLLIQFQNNGVVDDSQLPKDRFSAERLKGVDSTLKIQPAKLEDSAVYLCASSLVRVTDTQYFGPGTRLTVL.

The genes are TRBV2 and TRBJ1-6; no clear D. The CDR3 totals 15 residues. The V gene's germline CDR1 is SNHLY and CDR2 FYNNEI. Between the trimmed V and J ends, which lost 3 bases and 0 bases, there was a span of 6 bases. The CDR3 sequence is CASSDFGSYNSPLHF. In nucleotides, the CDR3 is TGTGCCAGCAGTGACTTTGGCTCCTATAATTCACCCCTCCACTTT.

J is TRBJ1-1 and V is TRBV19, with D unresolved. The CDR3 is 15 residues long. Trimming stripped 3 bases from V and 3 bases from J, with 14 bases between. Germline V gene data show CDR1 as LNHDA and CDR2 as SQIVND (reference sequence). In nucleotides, the CDR3 is TGTGCCAGTAGTATGTGGATCTTCGGGGACACTGAAGCTTTCTTT. Translation gives CASSMWIFGDTEAFF.

The genes are TRBV7-9 and TRBJ2-2; TRBD1 matches at 11 bases. CDR3 length equals 15 residues. V shed 5 bases, J shed 6 bases, and the junction held 5 bases outside the gene matches. The germline V gene has CDR1 SEHNR and CDR2 FQNEAQ (reference sequence). The CDR3 DNA reads as TGTGCCAGCAGCCCGGGACAGGGGGAGGCCGGGGAGCTGTTTTTT. Translation: CASSPGQGEAGELFF.

In DNA, the CDR3 is TGTGCCAGCAGCTTAGAGCTAGCGGGGGGATACAATGAGCAGTTCTTC. Protein sequence: CASSLELAGGYNEQFF. The rearrangement links TRBV11-2 to TRBJ2-1; the match to TRBD2 covers 11 bases. V shed 0 bases, J shed 4 bases, and the junction held 2 bases outside the gene matches. Per germline, CDR1 SGHAT and CDR2 FQNNGV. The CDR3 spans 16 residues.